The 16 T cell receptor beta chains below come from one sample, sequenced in a study of OX40 agonist ivuxolimab in advanced cancers. Generated by immunoSEQ multiplex PCR, the TCRdb table keeps only in-frame clones and is missing some. Among about 82,000 clones listed, 80% to 95% were seen once. The starting material was CD4+ or CD8+ T cells sorted from blood, obtained in a trial of the OX40 agonist ivuxolimab. These TCRs come from an adult with an advanced solid tumor such as melanoma, head and neck, liver or kidney cancer.

The DNA of the CDR3 is TGCGCCAGCAGCTTAGGGCGAACACAAGAGACCCAGTACTTC. Residues: CASSLGRTQETQYF. The chain is built from TRBV5-1 and TRBJ2-5, with D unclear. CDR1 is SGHRS and CDR2 is YFSETQ in the germline V gene. The CDR3 is 14 amino acids. Between the trimmed V and J ends, which lost 2 bases and 2 bases, there was a span of 10 bases.

This clone was seen a few times. V gene TRBV18 combines with J gene TRBJ2-7; D remains unclear. CDR1 and CDR2 from the germline V gene are KGHSH and LQKENI. This CDR3 comprises 12 residues. Deletions cut 2 bases from V and 5 bases from J, with 7 bases between. CDR3 residues: CASSPSSDEQYF. For the CDR3, the DNA is TGTGCCAGCTCACCATCTAGTGACGAGCAGTACTTC.

CDR3 bases: TGCGCCAGCAGCTCAACTAGCGAGAGCACAGATACGCAGTATTTT. This codes for CASSSTSESTDTQYF. The rearrangement uses TRBV5-1 and TRBJ2-3, with 7 nucleotides matching TRBD2. CDR3 length equals 15 residues. Germline V gene lookup returns CDR1 SGHRS and CDR2 YFSETQ. V was clipped by 3 bases and J by 0 bases; unmatched bases: 4.

This chain connects TRBV5-1 to TRBJ1-6; TRBD1 might be the D (6 bases). This CDR3 is 16 amino acids long. Germline V CDR1 and CDR2: SGHRS, YFSETQ. The germline V and J ends were trimmed by 0 bases and 7 bases, with 14 bases remaining between them. CDR3 coding DNA: TGCGCCAGCAGCTTGGGAGCAGGGGCCGGGAATTCACCCCTCCACTTT. Translation: CASSLGAGAGNSPLHF.

This clone was seen a handful of times. The chain has TRBV7-9 and TRBJ2-2; no clear D gene. V was clipped by 1 base and J by 2 bases, with 8 bases between them. Germline-derived CDR1 and CDR2 are SEHNR and FQNEAQ (reference sequence). This CDR3 comprises 15 residues. This CDR3 reads CASSLGQVNTGELFF. CDR3 DNA: TGTGCCAGCAGCTTAGGGCAGGTTAACACCGGGGAGCTGTTTTTT.

V and J are TRBV5-6 and TRBJ1-1; unclear D gene. The CDR3 extends over 14 amino acids. Germline CDR1 and CDR2: SGHDT and YYEEEE. V was clipped by 3 bases and J by 11 bases, with 20 bases between them. Here the CDR3 DNA reads TGTGCCAGCAGCTCCGTCGTGGCGGCCCACGGGGCTTTCTTT. It translates to CASSSVVAAHGAFF.

The chain employs TRBV10-3 and TRBJ2-1; 8 bases map to TRBD2. The J segment lost 7 bases and the V segment lost 3 bases, leaving 8 bases of the junction unmatched. Per germline, CDR1 ENHRY and CDR2 SYGVKD. The CDR3 is 15 amino acids. The CDR3 region has the DNA TGTGCCATCAGTGATCAGCGGGAGATTCAGAATGAGCAGTTCTTC. This encodes CAISDQREIQNEQFF.

This clone was recorded only once. This rearrangement joins TRBV19 to TRBJ2-2; 7 nucleotides agree with TRBD1. The germline CDR1 and CDR2 sequences are LNHDA and SQIVND (reference sequence). Trimming took 5 bases from V and 5 from J; bases not matched to a gene: 8. The CDR3 spans 15 residues. In DNA, the CDR3 is TGTGCCAGTAGTCCTAGGGGGCGGCGAACCGGGGAGCTGTTTTTT. Its translation: CASSPRGRRTGELFF.

V and J are TRBV5-4 and TRBJ2-3; D unresolved. Germline V lookup: CDR1 SGHNT, CDR2 YYREEE (reference sequence). This CDR3 is built from 13 residues. The V end was cut by 4 bases, the J end by 0 bases, with 6 bases between. The CDR3: CASSIDSTDTQYF. DNA for the CDR3: TGTGCCAGCAGCATCGACAGCACAGATACGCAGTATTTT.

There are a few counts of this clone. The chain employs TRBV9 and TRBJ1-5; perhaps TRBD1 as D (5 bases). The V gene's germline CDR1 is SGDLS and CDR2 YYNGEE. The CDR3 spans 13 residues. V was clipped by 3 bases and J by 3 bases, with 7 bases between them. CDR3 residues: CASSAGPNQPQHF. The CDR3 DNA follows: TGTGCCAGCAGCGCAGGGCCCAATCAGCCCCAGCATTTT.

J is TRBJ2-5 and V is TRBV30, with D possibly being TRBD1 (6 bases). CDR1 is GTSNPN, CDR2 SVGIG, per germline (reference sequence). This CDR3 is 15 amino acids long. The V and J ends lost 0 bases and 2 bases respectively, with 13 bases between them. As DNA, the CDR3 is TGTGCCTGGAGTGTAGGGAGCGGACAGCAAGAGACCCAGTACTTC. Encoded protein: CAWSVGSGQQETQYF.

The J gene is TRBJ2-3, the V gene TRBV19; the match to TRBD1 covers 7 bases. The CDR3 is made up of 15 amino acids. Per germline, CDR1 LNHDA and CDR2 SQIVND (reference sequence). J gave up 0 bases and V 5 bases, and 5 bases lay outside the gene matches. The DNA of the CDR3 is TGTGCCAGTAGTGGTACAGGGGCGAGCACAGATACGCAGTATTTT. Translating gives CASSGTGASTDTQYF.

The rearrangement uses TRBV18 and TRBJ1-1; no clear D gene. The CDR3 extends over 14 amino acids. Between the trimmed V and J ends, which lost 2 bases and 1 base, there was a span of 8 bases. From germline, CDR1 is KGHSH and CDR2 LQKENI. Here the CDR3 DNA reads TGTGCCAGCTCACCAACCGAGGGGAACACTGAAGCTTTCTTT. Amino acid sequence: CASSPTEGNTEAFF.

The chain carries TRBV6-1 and TRBJ2-7; perhaps TRBD1 as D (5 bases). V was trimmed by 0 bases and J by 0 bases, leaving 12 bases between them. Germline assignment: CDR1 MNHNS and CDR2 SASEGT. The CDR3 covers 16 residues. DNA of the CDR3: TGTGCCAGCAGTGAAGCTTGGACACTGATCTCCTACGAGCAGTACTTC. Protein product: CASSEAWTLISYEQYF.

V and J are TRBV2 and TRBJ1-5, with D hard to call. Trimming stripped 4 bases from V and 7 bases from J, with 14 bases between. The CDR3 runs to 14 residues. Germline CDR1 and CDR2: SNHLY and FYNNEI. As DNA, the CDR3 is TGTGCCAGCAGTGTATGGACGTCTAGCCAGCCCCAGCATTTT. Protein product: CASSVWTSSQPQHF.

The chain uses TRBV5-5 and TRBJ1-2, with 8 bases identical to TRBD1. The ends lost 4 bases at V and 7 bases at J; junction bases unmatched: 6. Germline CDR1 SGHKS, CDR2 YYEKEE (reference sequence). The CDR3 spans 13 residues. This CDR3 reads CASSDRQGFGYTF. The CDR3 DNA reads TGTGCCAGCAGCGACCGACAGGGGTTTGGCTACACCTTC.